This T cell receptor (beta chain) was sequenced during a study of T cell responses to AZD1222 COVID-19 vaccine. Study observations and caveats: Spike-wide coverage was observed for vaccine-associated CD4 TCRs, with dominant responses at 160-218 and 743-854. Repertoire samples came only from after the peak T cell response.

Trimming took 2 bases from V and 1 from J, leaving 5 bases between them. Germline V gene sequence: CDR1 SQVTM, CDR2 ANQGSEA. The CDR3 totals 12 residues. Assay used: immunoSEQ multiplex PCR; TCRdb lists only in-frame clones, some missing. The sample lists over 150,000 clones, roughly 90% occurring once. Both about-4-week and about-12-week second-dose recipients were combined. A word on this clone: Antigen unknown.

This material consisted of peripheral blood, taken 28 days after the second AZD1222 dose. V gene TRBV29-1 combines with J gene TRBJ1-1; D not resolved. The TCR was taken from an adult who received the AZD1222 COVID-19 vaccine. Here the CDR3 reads CSVESRNTEAFF. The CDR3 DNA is TGCAGCGTTGAAAGTCGGAACACTGAAGCTTTCTTT.